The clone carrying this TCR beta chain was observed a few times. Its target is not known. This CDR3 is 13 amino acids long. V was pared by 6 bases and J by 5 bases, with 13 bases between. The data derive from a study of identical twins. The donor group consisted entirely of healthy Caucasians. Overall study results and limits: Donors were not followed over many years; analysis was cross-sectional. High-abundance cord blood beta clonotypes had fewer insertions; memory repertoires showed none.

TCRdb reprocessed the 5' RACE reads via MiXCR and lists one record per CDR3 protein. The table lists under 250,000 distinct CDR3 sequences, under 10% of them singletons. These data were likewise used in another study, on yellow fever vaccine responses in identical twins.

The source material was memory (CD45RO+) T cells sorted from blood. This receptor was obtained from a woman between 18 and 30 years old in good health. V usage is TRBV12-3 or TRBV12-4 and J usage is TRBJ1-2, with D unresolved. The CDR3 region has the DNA TGTGCCAGCAGCGCAGGACCCCCTTATGGCTACACCTTC. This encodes CASSAGPPYGYTF.